The clone carrying this T cell receptor (beta chain) is labeled medium-sized based on frequency. The antigen remains undetermined. These data are taken from a study of T cell clusters in autoimmune cytopenias. Study-wide points: TRB repertoire shifts in secondary cytopenia and chronic lymphocytic leukemia mostly reflected lymphoma, not autoimmunity. No cluster-lack signature appeared between secondary cytopenia and chronic lymphocytic leukemia patients, apparently due to lymphoma masking. Active autoimmune hepatitis patients had almost three-fold fewer exclusive TRB clusters than healthy donors.

One tube held mixed TRB-A and TRB-B primer pools for touch-down PCR. TCRdb reprocessed the multiplex PCR reads and keeps a single row for each CDR3 protein, giving no DNA. The sample data list approximately 3,100 distinct CDR3 sequences. This CDR3 is built from 15 residues. Per germline, CDR1 MNHNY and CDR2 SVGAGI (reference sequence). Roughly 40,000 genome equivalents of blood DNA were amplified for TRB. The V gene is TRBV6-6, the J gene TRBJ2-1; lacking DNA, the TRBD2 call made by TCRdb goes unchecked. The sequencing sample was made of peripheral blood. The sequence was collected from a human donor with an autoimmune cytopenia or autoimmune hepatitis (not recorded which). The CDR3 protein is CASTSTSGSGNEQFF.